The entry below gives a single T cell receptor beta chain sequence along with its context. The target antigen is unknown. Compared with germline, one end of the junction differs, possibly owing to a read error. These data belong to a study of T cells in Graves' hyperthyroidism and ophthalmopathy. Study-level results: Blood also showed most of the thyroid clonotypes that were expanded above 0.001. The model identified upcoming ophthalmopathy a median about six months ahead of onset.

CDR1 is DFQATT, CDR2 SNEGSKA, per germline (reference sequence). This CDR3 comprises 14 residues. For ophthalmopathy patients, the Clinical Activity Score was at least 3 and the NOSPECS grade at least 4; duration was under 3 months. Diagnostic decisions used clinical symptoms, serum thyroxine and TRAb, thyroid ultrasound and orbital computed tomography. It was RNA transcripts that yielded the amplified TCR beta CDR3 regions. The TCR CDR3 first-round RT-PCR relied on the HTBI primer set. TCRdb itself ran the multiplex PCR reads through MiXCR, one entry per CDR3 protein. The table records more than 450,000 distinct CDR3 sequences, just under 20% of them present only once.

Sequenced: blood. This receptor was identified in a man in his forties with Graves' ophthalmopathy. J is TRBJ1-1 and V is TRBV20-1; 12 bases line up with TRBD1. The CDR3 reads CSVWDRGLRTEASF. The CDR3 nucleotides are TGCAGTGTTTGGGACAGGGGGCTGAGGACTGAAGCTTCCTTT.